Listed below are T cell receptor beta chains from one sample, sequenced in a study of blood T cell repertoires in COVID-19. Profiled with immunoSEQ multiplex PCR; TCRdb holds only in-frame clones, not every one. The repertoire holds roughly 200,000 clones, with around 88% as singletons. The sample consisted of peripheral blood. These receptors came from a young man with active or convalescent COVID-19. The CDR3 runs from the conserved cysteine through the conserved F or W. The order of the fields is V gene, J gene, CDR3 length, clone size, D gene, CDR3 DNA, CDR3 protein. D genes are given only for firm matches. Clone size, where shown, is once, few, many, or a class for clones that have expanded.

v_call: TRBV12-3/TRBV12-4; j_call: TRBJ2-1; cdr3_length: 13; clone_size: -; d_call: TRBD2; cdr3_nt: TGTGCCAGCAGTCTAGCGGGAGCAAATGAGCAGTTCTTC; cdr3_aa: CASSLAGANEQFF
v_call: TRBV15; j_call: TRBJ1-1; cdr3_length: 14; clone_size: once; d_call: -; cdr3_nt: TGTGCCACCAGCAGATCTCAGGGGCAGGCTGAAGCTTTCTTT; cdr3_aa: CATSRSQGQAEAFF
v_call: TRBV4-1; j_call: TRBJ2-7; cdr3_length: 13; clone_size: -; d_call: -; cdr3_nt: TGCGCCAGCAGCCGCCAGATGTCCTACGAGCAGTACTTC; cdr3_aa: CASSRQMSYEQYF
v_call: TRBV11-2; j_call: TRBJ2-7; cdr3_length: 12; clone_size: -; d_call: -; cdr3_nt: TGTGCCAGCAGCCCCCAGACCTACGAGCAGTACTTC; cdr3_aa: CASSPQTYEQYF
v_call: TRBV19; j_call: TRBJ2-2; cdr3_length: 12; clone_size: -; d_call: -; cdr3_nt: TGTGCCAGTAGTCCCTCGGTGGGGGAGCTGTTTTTT; cdr3_aa: CASSPSVGELFF
v_call: TRBV19; j_call: TRBJ1-3; cdr3_length: 16; clone_size: -; d_call: -; cdr3_nt: TGTGCCAGTAGTATGACAGCTCAAGCCTCTGGAAACACCATATATTTT; cdr3_aa: CASSMTAQASGNTIYF
v_call: TRBV30; j_call: TRBJ2-1; cdr3_length: 12; clone_size: -; d_call: TRBD2; cdr3_nt: TGTGCCTGGAGGGGGACTAGCCGTACACAGTTCTTC; cdr3_aa: CAWRGTSRTQFF
v_call: TRBV27; j_call: TRBJ1-2; cdr3_length: 13; clone_size: few; d_call: -; cdr3_nt: TGTGGGTCCCAACGGTCTTCGGGCTATGGCTACACCTTC; cdr3_aa: CGSQRSSGYGYTF
v_call: TRBV27; j_call: TRBJ1-4; cdr3_length: 14; clone_size: -; d_call: -; cdr3_nt: TGTGCCAGCGCCTCCCAGGGGACTAATGAAAAACTGTTTTTT; cdr3_aa: CASASQGTNEKLFF
v_call: TRBV4-2; j_call: TRBJ2-7; cdr3_length: 15; clone_size: -; d_call: TRBD1; cdr3_nt: TGTGCCAGCAGCCTCTCGAAGGGACAGCCATACGAGCAGTACTTC; cdr3_aa: CASSLSKGQPYEQYF
v_call: TRBV10-1; j_call: TRBJ2-2; cdr3_length: 15; clone_size: -; d_call: TRBD2; cdr3_nt: TGCGCCAGCTGGGGGGGGATGACAGACACCGGGGAGCTGTTTTTT; cdr3_aa: CASWGGMTDTGELFF
v_call: TRBV2; j_call: TRBJ1-2; cdr3_length: 14; clone_size: -; d_call: -; cdr3_nt: TGTGCCAGCAGCGCAGACGCCAGTACAGGGAGGGCAACCTTC; cdr3_aa: CASSADASTGRATF
v_call: TRBV7-8; j_call: TRBJ1-1; cdr3_length: 14; clone_size: -; d_call: -; cdr3_nt: TGTGCCAGCAGCTCGAGCTCGGTCAACACTGAAGCTTTCTTT; cdr3_aa: CASSSSSVNTEAFF
v_call: TRBV19; j_call: TRBJ1-1; cdr3_length: 11; clone_size: -; d_call: -; cdr3_nt: TGTGCCAGTAACCTCGGACTTGAAGCTTTCTTT; cdr3_aa: CASNLGLEAFF
v_call: TRBV11-2; j_call: TRBJ1-1; cdr3_length: 15; clone_size: few; d_call: TRBD1; cdr3_nt: TGTGCCAGCAGCTCCGGGACAGGGGGCTTCACTGAAGCTTTCTTT; cdr3_aa: CASSSGTGGFTEAFF
v_call: TRBV7-2; j_call: TRBJ1-1; cdr3_length: 14; clone_size: -; d_call: -; cdr3_nt: TGTGCCAGCAGCTTAGGAGGAATGAACACTGAAGCTTTCTTT; cdr3_aa: CASSLGGMNTEAFF
v_call: TRBV4-2; j_call: TRBJ2-6; cdr3_length: 18; clone_size: -; d_call: TRBD2; cdr3_nt: TGTGCCAGCAGCCAAGATCCCGGCGGGAGCTCTGGGGCCAACGTCCTGACTTTC; cdr3_aa: CASSQDPGGSSGANVLTF
v_call: TRBV7-8; j_call: TRBJ2-6; cdr3_length: 15; clone_size: -; d_call: -; cdr3_nt: TGTGCCAGCAGCTTATCCAGCTCTGGGGCCAACGTCCTGACTTTC; cdr3_aa: CASSLSSSGANVLTF
v_call: TRBV3-1/TRBV3-2; j_call: TRBJ2-1; cdr3_length: 15; clone_size: -; d_call: TRBD2; cdr3_nt: TGTGCCAGCAGCCAAGAATTACCTAGCGGGACGATTCCGTTCTTC; cdr3_aa: CASSQELPSGTIPFF
v_call: TRBV7-8; j_call: TRBJ2-7; cdr3_length: 17; clone_size: -; d_call: TRBD1; cdr3_nt: TGTGCCAGCAGCCCCCGGAGGGTGGACAGGGGCCCCTACGAGCAGTACTTC; cdr3_aa: CASSPRRVDRGPYEQYF
v_call: TRBV12-3/TRBV12-4; j_call: TRBJ2-7; cdr3_length: 12; clone_size: -; d_call: TRBD1; cdr3_nt: TGTGCCAGCAGTGAGAGGGGGCGCGAGCAGTACTTC; cdr3_aa: CASSERGREQYF
v_call: TRBV7-2; j_call: TRBJ2-7; cdr3_length: 13; clone_size: -; d_call: -; cdr3_nt: TGTGCCAGCAGCTTAGGGACACCTTACGAGCAGTACTTC; cdr3_aa: CASSLGTPYEQYF
v_call: TRBV7-9; j_call: TRBJ2-3; cdr3_length: 16; clone_size: -; d_call: -; cdr3_nt: TGTGCCAGCAGCTTCCAGATAATGCTTAGCACAGATACGCAGTATTTT; cdr3_aa: CASSFQIMLSTDTQYF
v_call: TRBV6-5; j_call: TRBJ1-6; cdr3_length: 14; clone_size: -; d_call: TRBD1; cdr3_nt: TGTGCCAGCAGTTACGTCAGGGGGATTTCACCCCTCCACTTT; cdr3_aa: CASSYVRGISPLHF
v_call: TRBV9; j_call: TRBJ2-1; cdr3_length: 15; clone_size: -; d_call: -; cdr3_nt: TGTGCCAGCAGCGTAGCTGGCTTGGCTAGCAATGAGCAGTTCTTC; cdr3_aa: CASSVAGLASNEQFF
v_call: TRBV6-6; j_call: TRBJ1-2; cdr3_length: 14; clone_size: -; d_call: -; cdr3_nt: TGTGCCAGCAGTTACTCACGGGGAGACTATGGCTACACCTTC; cdr3_aa: CASSYSRGDYGYTF
v_call: TRBV10-3; j_call: TRBJ1-2; cdr3_length: 15; clone_size: -; d_call: TRBD1; cdr3_nt: TGTGCCATCAGTGGGGGCTCCGGGACAGGGGGCGGCTACACCTTC; cdr3_aa: CAISGGSGTGGGYTF
v_call: TRBV15; j_call: TRBJ2-1; cdr3_length: 16; clone_size: -; d_call: TRBD2; cdr3_nt: TGTGCCACCAGCAGAGATCTACTAGCGGGAGAATATGAGCAGTTCTTC; cdr3_aa: CATSRDLLAGEYEQFF
v_call: TRBV28; j_call: TRBJ1-2; cdr3_length: 15; clone_size: -; d_call: -; cdr3_nt: TGTGCCAGCAGACGTAATCAGGGTTTTAACTATGGCTACACCTTC; cdr3_aa: CASRRNQGFNYGYTF
v_call: TRBV4-2; j_call: TRBJ1-5; cdr3_length: 16; clone_size: once; d_call: -; cdr3_nt: TGTGCCAGCAGCCAAGAGGAGGCCCAAGACAATCAGCCCCAGCATTTT; cdr3_aa: CASSQEEAQDNQPQHF
v_call: TRBV28; j_call: TRBJ2-1; cdr3_length: 15; clone_size: -; d_call: TRBD1; cdr3_nt: TGTGCCAGCAGTCCCACGGGACAGGGATACAATGAGCAGTTCTTC; cdr3_aa: CASSPTGQGYNEQFF
v_call: TRBV2; j_call: TRBJ1-2; cdr3_length: 12; clone_size: few; d_call: TRBD1; cdr3_nt: TGTGCCAGCCTTCCCGGGACAGATGGCTACACCTTC; cdr3_aa: CASLPGTDGYTF
v_call: TRBV13; j_call: TRBJ2-2; cdr3_length: 13; clone_size: -; d_call: -; cdr3_nt: TGTGCCAGCAGCGACAGGATCTCCGGGGAGCTGTTTTTT; cdr3_aa: CASSDRISGELFF
v_call: TRBV20-1; j_call: TRBJ2-7; cdr3_length: 16; clone_size: -; d_call: TRBD1; cdr3_nt: TGCAGTGCTAGTTCTTCCGGGGCAGGGGGCATCCACGAGCAGTACTTC; cdr3_aa: CSASSSGAGGIHEQYF
v_call: TRBV5-4; j_call: TRBJ1-3; cdr3_length: 16; clone_size: -; d_call: TRBD1; cdr3_nt: TGTGCCAGCAGGACAACAGGGGGCCTCTCTGGAAACACCATATATTTT; cdr3_aa: CASRTTGGLSGNTIYF
v_call: TRBV27; j_call: TRBJ2-1; cdr3_length: 15; clone_size: -; d_call: TRBD1; cdr3_nt: TGTGCCAGCACGCAGGGGACAGGGCCTTACAATGAGCAGTTCTTC; cdr3_aa: CASTQGTGPYNEQFF
v_call: TRBV5-4; j_call: TRBJ2-7; cdr3_length: 15; clone_size: -; d_call: TRBD2; cdr3_nt: TGTGCCAGCAGCTTGGGGACTAGCGGGTCCTACGAGCAGTACTTC; cdr3_aa: CASSLGTSGSYEQYF
v_call: TRBV29-1; j_call: TRBJ2-3; cdr3_length: 17; clone_size: -; d_call: -; cdr3_nt: TGCAGCGTTGATCTTGGGGCGGGTCAGGGGCAGGTAGATACGCAGTATTTT; cdr3_aa: CSVDLGAGQGQVDTQYF
v_call: TRBV7-2; j_call: TRBJ1-1; cdr3_length: 14; clone_size: -; d_call: TRBD1; cdr3_nt: TGTGCCAGCAGCTTAGTGCGGGGACAGGGGGAAGCTTTCTTT; cdr3_aa: CASSLVRGQGEAFF
v_call: TRBV10-2; j_call: TRBJ1-2; cdr3_length: 13; clone_size: -; d_call: TRBD1; cdr3_nt: TGCGCCAGCAGTGAGACGGCAGGGGGAGGCTACACCTTC; cdr3_aa: CASSETAGGGYTF
v_call: TRBV28; j_call: TRBJ2-7; cdr3_length: 14; clone_size: -; d_call: TRBD1; cdr3_nt: TGTGCCAGCAGCTCAGGGGGTAGCTCCTACGAGCAGTACTTC; cdr3_aa: CASSSGGSSYEQYF
v_call: TRBV6-4; j_call: TRBJ1-1; cdr3_length: 14; clone_size: -; d_call: -; cdr3_nt: TGTGCCAGCAGCGAGGGGAGGGAGAACACTGAAGCTTTCTTT; cdr3_aa: CASSEGRENTEAFF
v_call: TRBV2; j_call: TRBJ1-5; cdr3_length: 15; clone_size: -; d_call: TRBD1; cdr3_nt: TGTGCCAGCAGGGGGGGACAGGGAAAAAGGCAGCCCCAGCATTTT; cdr3_aa: CASRGGQGKRQPQHF
v_call: TRBV10-3; j_call: TRBJ2-2; cdr3_length: 13; clone_size: -; d_call: -; cdr3_nt: TGTGCCGTGGGAGTCCGAGACACCGGGGAGCTGTTTTTT; cdr3_aa: CAVGVRDTGELFF
v_call: TRBV5-6; j_call: TRBJ2-7; cdr3_length: 14; clone_size: -; d_call: -; cdr3_nt: TGTGCCAGCAGCTTAGGCGGGGCCTCCTACGAGCAGTACTTC; cdr3_aa: CASSLGGASYEQYF
v_call: TRBV10-1; j_call: TRBJ2-1; cdr3_length: 15; clone_size: -; d_call: -; cdr3_nt: TGCGCCAGCAGTGAGCGGGGGAGCTCCTACAATGAGCAGTTCTTC; cdr3_aa: CASSERGSSYNEQFF
v_call: TRBV14; j_call: TRBJ1-2; cdr3_length: 14; clone_size: -; d_call: -; cdr3_nt: TGTGCCAGCAGCCAGGATACAGGGAACTATGGCTACACCTTC; cdr3_aa: CASSQDTGNYGYTF
v_call: TRBV2; j_call: TRBJ1-3; cdr3_length: 14; clone_size: once; d_call: TRBD1; cdr3_nt: TGTGCCAGCAGGCCACAGGGGGGAGGAAACACCATATATTTT; cdr3_aa: CASRPQGGGNTIYF
v_call: TRBV27; j_call: TRBJ2-7; cdr3_length: 13; clone_size: few; d_call: -; cdr3_nt: TGTGCCAGCAGTTTAGGCACCTCCTACGAGCAGTACTTC; cdr3_aa: CASSLGTSYEQYF
v_call: TRBV18; j_call: TRBJ2-6; cdr3_length: 15; clone_size: -; d_call: -; cdr3_nt: TGTGCCAGCTCACAGCAGGCTTCTGGGGCCAACGTCCTGACTTTC; cdr3_aa: CASSQQASGANVLTF
v_call: TRBV6-5; j_call: TRBJ1-5; cdr3_length: 12; clone_size: -; d_call: -; cdr3_nt: TGTGCCAGCAGTTACCTGGGCCAGCCCCAGCATTTT; cdr3_aa: CASSYLGQPQHF